This T cell receptor (beta chain) is from a study of T cells after yellow fever vaccination. TCR cDNA, made by 5'RACE template switching, carried an added universal primer site and UMIs. A single record per CDR3 protein comes from TCRdb applying MiXCR to the 5' RACE reads. The sample lists around 340,000 distinct CDR3 sequences, approximately 13% occurring once. From germline, CDR1 is DFQATT and CDR2 SNEGSKA (reference sequence). The V and J ends lost 5 bases and 3 bases respectively, with 4 bases between them. The CDR3 contains 10 residues. The J gene is TRBJ1-1, the V gene TRBV20-1; D remains ambiguous. The starting material was CD4+ T cells sorted from PBMCs, obtained 15 days after the yellow fever booster vaccination. The clonotype was recovered from a man between 18 and 29 years old who received the YFV17D yellow fever vaccine. CDR3 loop: CSAFYTEAFF. The CDR3 region has the DNA TGCAGTGCTTTCTACACTGAAGCTTTCTTT.